In this sample, the clone carrying this TCR beta chain turned up a few times. Trimming pared 5 bases from V and 7 bases from J, leaving 14 bases between. This CDR3 comprises 12 residues. Germline CDR1 and CDR2: GTSNPN and SVGIG (reference sequence). This sample is part of a study of early T cells in non-severe SARS-CoV-2 infection. The library protocol tagged individual cDNA molecules with unique molecular identifiers. TCRdb re-derived calls from the 5' RACE reads in MiXCR, one entry per CDR3 protein. Of 40,000 to 65,000 distinct CDR3 sequences detected, 8% appear once; the ten largest clones hold 9.4%.

The J gene is TRBJ2-5, the V gene TRBV30; possibly TRBD1 or TRBD2 for D (5 bases each). The source is an adult who was a healthcare worker with PCR-confirmed SARS-CoV-2 infection or an uninfected control (not recorded which). The specimen sequenced was whole blood. Written as DNA, the CDR3 is TGTGCCTGGGGGGGAATTCCTGGGACCCAGTACTTC. Amino acids: CAWGGIPGTQYF.